The clone carrying this T cell receptor (beta chain) was seen once. The CDR3 extends over 14 amino acids. Trimming shortened V by 1 base and J by 5 bases, and 12 bases separated the two germline ends. Germline V CDR1 and CDR2: SNHLY, FYNNEI. This sample was taken from a study of blood T cell repertoires in COVID-19. As originally analysed: Quantification of nucleated cells was approximated via reference gene primer amplification. Generated by immunoSEQ multiplex PCR, the TCRdb table keeps only in-frame clones and is missing some. The V and J calls and the clone size are those of that table, but D and trimming were determined from the DNA. This sample carries about 50,000 clones, around 84% of them seen once, and the ten largest clones take approximately 17%.

The gene calls are TRBV2 and TRBJ2-7; maybe TRBD1 (5 bases). The clonotype was recovered from a man in his 70s with active COVID-19. The material sequenced was peripheral blood. CDR3 nucleotide sequence: TGTGCCAGCAGTGAAGGTGGCAGGGCAAACGAGCAGTACTTC. Amino acids: CASSEGGRANEQYF.